This passage covers 14 T cell receptor beta chains from one sample sequenced in a study of T-cell reconstitution after alpha-beta-depleted transplantation in children. Unique molecular identifiers were incorporated when the TCRbeta library was constructed. A single record per CDR3 protein comes from TCRdb applying MiXCR to the PCR reads. The profile shows 600,000 or so distinct CDR3 sequences, 23% of them singletons. The sequencing used PBMCs, mostly from graft donor cells, collected 360 days after TCRalphabeta/CD19-depleted stem cell transplant. The receptor source for this set is a boy under two years old who had a stem cell transplant for acute myeloid leukemia, so the T cells may come from the graft donor.

The CDR3 sequence is CASSLALGRNEQFF. The CDR3 DNA sequence: TGTGCCAGCAGCTTAGCTCTGGGGAGGAATGAGCAGTTCTTC. The chain recombines TRBV7-2 with TRBJ2-1; a possible D gene is TRBD2 (6 bases). The V gene's germline CDR1 is SGHTA and CDR2 FQGNSA. Trimming took 0 bases from V and 7 from J, leaving 10 bases between them. The length of the CDR3 is 14 residues.

This clonotype occurred many times. The chain combines TRBV12-3 or TRBV12-4 with TRBJ2-6, with D possibly matching TRBD1 (7 bases). Deletions cut 2 bases from V and 1 base from J, with 12 bases between. CDR3 length equals 17 residues. CDR3 in DNA: TGTGCCAGCAGTTTAATCAGGGGGAGGTCTGGGGCCAACGTCCTGACTTTC. It specifies CASSLIRGRSGANVLTF.

This clonotype occurred many times. J is TRBJ2-3 and V is TRBV20-1, with a weak D call TRBD2 (7 bases). The germline V gene has CDR1 DFQATT and CDR2 SNEGSKA (reference sequence). Trimming stripped 0 bases from V and 5 bases from J, with 21 bases between. The CDR3 runs 17 residues. In DNA, the CDR3 is TGCAGTGCTAGAGAACCACCAGGACTAGGGGGTAGAGATACGCAGTATTTT. Translation gives CSAREPPGLGGRDTQYF.

V is TRBV29-1 and J is TRBJ1-3; 9 nucleotides line up with TRBD1. Germline CDR1 SQVTM, CDR2 ANQGSEA. CDR3 length: 13 residues. After removal of 4 bases from V and 8 bases from J, the junction contained 6 bases not matched to a gene. Written as DNA, the CDR3 is TGCAGCGTTGTCAGGACAGGGGTGGACACCATATATTTT. Residues: CSVVRTGVDTIYF.

In this sample, this clonotype turned up a few times. The CDR3 DNA follows: TGTGCCAGCAGCTTTTACAGGGAATCTTGGGGCTACACCTTC. Encoded protein: CASSFYRESWGYTF. The rearrangement uses TRBV12-3 or TRBV12-4 and TRBJ1-2; the D gene is possibly TRBD1 (6 bases). V was clipped by 6 bases and J by 8 bases, with 19 bases between them. The length of the CDR3 is 14 residues.

This clonotype was detected ten times or more. The V call is TRBV28, the J call TRBJ2-7; 9 bases match TRBD1. In germline, CDR1 is MDHEN, CDR2 SYDVKM. Losses at the gene ends were 2 bases for V and 3 bases for J; bases not matched to a gene: 11. CDR3 length: 17 residues. CDR3 amino acids: CASSLRDREYPFYEQYV. In DNA form, the CDR3 reads TGTGCCAGCAGTTTAAGGGACAGGGAATACCCCTTCTACGAGCAGTACGTC.

The rearrangement joins TRBV12-3 or TRBV12-4 to TRBJ2-5; 8 bases are a match to TRBD2. The CDR3 is 16 amino acids. The V gene end was trimmed by 8 bases and the J gene end by 1 base; junction bases not matched to a gene: 12. The CDR3 loop reads CASGFTLAGFQETQYF. The CDR3 DNA is TGTGCCAGCGGCTTCACCCTAGCGGGCTTCCAAGAGACCCAGTACTTC.

The table lists this clonotype with many counts. V and J are TRBV29-1 and TRBJ2-5; 7 bases line up with TRBD1. CDR1 and CDR2 (germline): SQVTM, ANQGSEA. The CDR3 length is 12 residues. With V trimmed by 5 bases and J by 4 bases, 4 bases remained unmatched. The CDR3 DNA reads TGCAGCGTTCCTCGGACAGGAGAGACCCAGTACTTC. Its protein product is CSVPRTGETQYF.

The chain is built from TRBV9 and TRBJ2-3, with TRBD1 matching 8 bases. Germline CDR1 reads SGDLS; CDR2 reads YYNGEE. CDR3 length: 16 amino acids. V trimming: 3 bases; J trimming: 1 base; junction bases outside the gene matches: 7. This CDR3 is CASSAPTGVGTDTQYF. DNA for the CDR3: TGTGCCAGCAGCGCCCCGACAGGGGTTGGCACAGATACGCAGTATTTT.

This clonotype was counted many times. The gene calls are TRBV11-1 and TRBJ2-1, with 9 bases fitting TRBD2. CDR3 length: 19 amino acids. J was trimmed by 0 bases and V by 2 bases; bases with no gene match: 11. The germline V gene has CDR1 SGHAT and CDR2 FQDESV (reference sequence). This CDR3 reads CASSLLPPLAGSSYNEQFF. CDR3 nucleotide sequence: TGTGCCAGCAGCTTACTTCCTCCACTAGCGGGCAGCTCCTACAATGAGCAGTTCTTC.

This clonotype has just a few counts. CDR3 loop: CASSPRGQGMSPLHF. The CDR3 DNA reads TGTGCCAGCAGCCCCCGGGGACAGGGAATGTCACCCCTCCACTTT. The J gene is TRBJ1-6, the V gene TRBV7-2; 9 nucleotides agree with TRBD1. The trim removed 5 bases at V and 10 bases at J, leaving 9 bases unmatched. Germline V gene data show CDR1 as SGHTA and CDR2 as FQGNSA. The CDR3 is made up of 15 amino acids.

This clonotype was counted ten times or more. The chain combines TRBV11-2 with TRBJ2-5; TRBD1 matches 9 bases. This CDR3 has 14 residues. Looked up from germline, CDR1 is SGHAT and CDR2 is FQNNGV. With V trimmed by 2 bases and J by 5 bases, 3 bases remained unmatched. This CDR3 reads CASSLTGGAETQYF. CDR3 nucleotide sequence: TGTGCCAGCAGCTTAACAGGGGGCGCGGAGACCCAGTACTTC.

The rearrangement links TRBV6-1 to TRBJ2-3; 7 bases are shared with TRBD2. CDR1 is MNHNS, CDR2 SASEGT, per germline. CDR3 size: 14 residues. V dropped 6 bases and J dropped 4; count of bases not matched to a gene: 7. The CDR3 bases are TGTGCCAGCAGGAAGCGGGGTTTTGCAGATACGCAGTATTTT. Translation: CASRKRGFADTQYF.

The rearrangement joins TRBV7-3 to TRBJ2-7; D uncertain. The CDR3 runs 13 residues. Trimming removed 3 bases from V and 4 bases from J, with 10 bases in between. The germline V gene has CDR1 SGHTA and CDR2 FQGTGA. The CDR3 sequence is CASSLFAAYEQYF. DNA of the CDR3: TGTGCCAGCAGCTTGTTCGCCGCTTACGAGCAGTACTTC. Full variable domain (missing parts from reference TRBV7-3 and TRBJ2-7): GAGVSQTPSNKVTEKGKYVELRCDPISGHTALYWYRQSLGQGPEFLIYFQGTGAADDSGLPNDRFFAVRPEGSVSTLKIQRTERGDSAVYLCASSLFAAYEQYFGPGTRLTVT.